The entry below gives a single T cell receptor (beta chain) sequence along with its context. Its target is unknown. TCRdb keeps only in-frame clones here, not all; method: immunoSEQ multiplex PCR. This table holds about 73,000 clones, 86% found once. Researchers took blood at baseline, on cycle 4 day 1, and on cycle 7 day 1. The data belong to a study of OX40 agonist ivuxolimab in advanced cancers. For the study at large: Patients enrolled in dose escalation were diagnosed with hepatocellular carcinoma, melanoma, renal cell or head and neck cancer.

The CDR3 has 12 residues. With 1 base removed from V and 12 bases from J, the gap between germline ends came to 12 bases. Germline values: CDR1 MDHEN, CDR2 SYDVKM. Overall study findings and caveats: Which antigen the expanded peripheral T cells recognized is unknown. Some of the nonresponding patients also showed low levels of normalized T-cell clonal expansion.

This clonotype was sampled from an adult with an advanced solid tumor such as melanoma, head and neck, liver or kidney cancer. This material consisted of CD4+ or CD8+ T cells sorted from blood, taken in a trial of the OX40 agonist ivuxolimab. The V and J genes are TRBV28 and TRBJ1-2; D remains ambiguous. CDR3 region: CASSLLGGPNTF. CDR3 DNA: TGTGCCAGCAGTTTATTGGGAGGCCCCAACACCTTC.